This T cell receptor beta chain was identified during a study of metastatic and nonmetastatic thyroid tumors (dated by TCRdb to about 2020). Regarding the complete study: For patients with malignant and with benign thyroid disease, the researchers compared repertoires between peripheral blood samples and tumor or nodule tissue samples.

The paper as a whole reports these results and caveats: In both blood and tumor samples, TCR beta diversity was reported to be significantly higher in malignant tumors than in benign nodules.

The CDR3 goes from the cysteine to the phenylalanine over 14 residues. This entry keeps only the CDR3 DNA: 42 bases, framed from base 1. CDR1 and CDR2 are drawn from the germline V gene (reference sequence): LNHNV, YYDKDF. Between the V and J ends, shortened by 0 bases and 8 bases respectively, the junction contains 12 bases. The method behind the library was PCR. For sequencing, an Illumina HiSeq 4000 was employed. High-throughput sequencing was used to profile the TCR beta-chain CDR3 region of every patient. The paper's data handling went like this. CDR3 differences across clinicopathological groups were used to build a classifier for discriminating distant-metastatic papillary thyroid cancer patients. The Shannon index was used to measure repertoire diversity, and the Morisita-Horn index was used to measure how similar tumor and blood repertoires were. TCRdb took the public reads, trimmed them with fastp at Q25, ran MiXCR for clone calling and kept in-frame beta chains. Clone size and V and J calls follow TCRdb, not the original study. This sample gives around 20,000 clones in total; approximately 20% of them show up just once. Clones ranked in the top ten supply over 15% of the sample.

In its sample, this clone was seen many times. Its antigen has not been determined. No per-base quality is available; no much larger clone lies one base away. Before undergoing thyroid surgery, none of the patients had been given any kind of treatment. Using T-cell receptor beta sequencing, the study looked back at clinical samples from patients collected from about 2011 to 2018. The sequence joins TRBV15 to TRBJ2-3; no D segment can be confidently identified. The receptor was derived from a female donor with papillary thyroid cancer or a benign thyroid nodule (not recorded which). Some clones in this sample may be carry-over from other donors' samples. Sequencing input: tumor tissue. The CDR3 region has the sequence CATSRERRSGTQYF. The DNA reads TGTGCCACCAGCAGAGAAAGAAGGTCGGGTACGCAGTATTTT.